This T cell receptor (beta chain) is from a study of blood T cell repertoires in COVID-19. V was cut by 0 bases and J by 6 bases, with 14 bases left in between. In germline, CDR1 is SGHTA, CDR2 FQGNSA. This CDR3 has 16 amino acids. Using immunoSEQ multiplex PCR, the repertoire was profiled, and TCRdb retains in-frame clones only, with some absent. Among about 64,000 clones, 86% were seen once, and the ten largest hold around 3.5%. This TCR was recovered from a man aged 50 to 60 with active COVID-19. Material for sequencing was peripheral blood. J is TRBJ2-2 and V is TRBV7-2, with D possibly matching TRBD1 (6 bases). The CDR3 loop reads CASSLASTGWAGELFF. The CDR3 nucleotides read TGTGCCAGCAGCTTAGCGAGCACAGGGTGGGCCGGGGAGCTGTTTTTT.